Below, 28 T cell receptor beta chains from the same sample are listed, as sequenced in a study of cytomegalovirus exposure and HLA in healthy donors. The protocol was immunoSEQ multiplex PCR, while the TCRdb copy is restricted to in-frame clones and leaves out a portion. The data contain 60,000 to 80,000 clones, about 82% of them singletons. The specimen sequenced was PBMCs. The origin of the receptors is a man between 25 and 39 years old in good health and CMV-seronegative.

The chain carries TRBV10-3 and TRBJ2-2, with TRBD1 matching 7 bases. J gave up 6 bases and V 3 bases, and 13 bases lay outside the gene matches. This CDR3 contains 17 residues. Germline assignment: CDR1 ENHRY and CDR2 SYGVKD. The CDR3 protein is CAISDIPGQSIPGELFF. The CDR3 DNA reads TGTGCCATCAGTGATATCCCGGGACAGTCAATCCCCGGGGAGCTGTTTTTT.

The chain joins TRBV2 to TRBJ2-1; D gene uncertain. Germline assignment: CDR1 SNHLY and CDR2 FYNNEI. V was clipped by 6 bases and J by 6 bases, with 9 bases between them. The CDR3 has 12 amino acids. This CDR3 reads CASRPRSNEQFF. CDR3 in DNA: TGTGCCAGCAGACCCAGAAGCAATGAGCAGTTCTTC.

The V call is TRBV5-1, the J call TRBJ1-5; D gene unclear. The CDR3 contains 15 residues. Germline CDR1 is SGHRS and CDR2 is YFSETQ. V dropped 5 bases and J dropped 3 bases, with 15 bases sitting between them. Here the CDR3 reads CASRPTPAINQPQHF. CDR3 in DNA: TGCGCCAGCAGACCGACACCCGCGATCAATCAGCCCCAGCATTTT. Full variable domain (missing parts from reference TRBV5-1 and TRBJ1-5): KAGVTQTPRYLIKTRGQQVTLSCSPISGHRSVSWYQQTPGQGLQFLFEYFSETQRNKGNFPGRFSGRQFSNSRSEMNVSTLELGDSALYLCASRPTPAINQPQHFGDGTRLSIL.

The chain employs TRBV2 and TRBJ1-2, with 8 positions matching TRBD1. The V gene end was trimmed by 6 bases and the J gene end by 10 bases; junction bases not matched to a gene: 4. Per germline, CDR1 SNHLY and CDR2 FYNNEI. There are 11 residues in the CDR3. In nucleotides, the CDR3 is TGTGCCAGCAGCCCGGACAGGGTCTACACCTTC. This encodes CASSPDRVYTF.

This rearrangement joins TRBV6-5 to TRBJ2-1; 9 bases align to TRBD1. V was clipped by 3 bases and J by 4 bases; unmatched bases: 1. Per germline, CDR1 MNHEY and CDR2 SVGAGI. The CDR3 loop spans 14 amino acids. The DNA for the CDR3 is TGTGCCAGCAGTTATGGACAGGGGTACAATGAGCAGTTCTTC. Its protein is CASSYGQGYNEQFF.

The chain couples TRBV7-9 to TRBJ2-2, with 7 bases fitting TRBD1. Losses at the gene ends were 1 base for V and 1 base for J; bases not matched to a gene: 0. This CDR3 is built from 15 residues. CDR1 is SEHNR and CDR2 is FQNEAQ in the germline V gene (reference sequence). CDR3 region: CASSLGQGNTGELFF. DNA for the CDR3: TGTGCCAGCAGCTTAGGACAGGGGAACACCGGGGAGCTGTTTTTT.

The J gene is TRBJ2-3, the V gene TRBV9; 8 bases are shared with TRBD2. CDR1 is SGDLS and CDR2 is YYNGEE in the germline V gene. The CDR3 loop spans 16 amino acids. V dropped 0 bases and J dropped 2; count of bases not matched to a gene: 5. CDR3 protein: CASSVGAGGNTDTQYF. The CDR3 DNA reads TGTGCCAGCAGCGTAGGTGCGGGAGGAAACACAGATACGCAGTATTTT.

The chain combines TRBV6-5 with TRBJ1-4; 8 bases agree with TRBD1. From germline, CDR1 is MNHEY and CDR2 SVGAGI. V lost 2 bases, J lost 7 bases, and 6 bases stayed unmatched. The CDR3 length is 15 residues. For the CDR3, the DNA is TGTGCCAGCAGTTACCAACCAGGGGGCGGTGAAAAACTGTTTTTT. This encodes CASSYQPGGGEKLFF.

V is TRBV27 and J is TRBJ1-2; 10 bases line up with TRBD1. Trimming cost V 5 bases and J 7 bases; bases outside gene matches: 4. CDR3 length equals 13 residues. Germline V CDR1 and CDR2: MNHEY, SMNVEV (reference sequence). The CDR3 sequence: CASSRTGGAGYTF. CDR3 DNA: TGTGCCAGCAGTAGGACAGGGGGTGCTGGCTACACCTTC.

This chain uses TRBV15 with TRBJ1-4, with TRBD1 as a possible D gene (6 bases). CDR1 and CDR2 from the germline V gene are LNHNV and YYDKDF (reference sequence). This CDR3 contains 14 residues. V gave up 4 bases and J gave up 8 bases, with 14 bases separating them. For the CDR3, the DNA is TGTGCCACCAGCAACGACAGGTCACACGAAAAACTGTTTTTT. It encodes CATSNDRSHEKLFF. Drawing the rest from reference TRBV15 and TRBJ1-4, the complete variable domain is DAMVIQNPRYQVTQFGKPVTLSCSQTLNHNVMYWYQQKSSQAPKLLFHYYDKDFNNEADTPDNFQSRRPNTSFCFLDIRSPGLGDTAMYLCATSNDRSHEKLFFGSGTQLSVL.

The J gene is TRBJ2-7, the V gene TRBV6-6, with 8 bases fitting TRBD1. Germline V gene lookup returns CDR1 MNHNY and CDR2 SVGAGI (reference sequence). V gave up 4 bases and J gave up 6 bases; unmatched junction bases: 8. This CDR3 region has 14 residues. CDR3 in DNA: TGTGCCAGCAGTTTAGCGACAGGGGTGGTCGAGCAGTACTTC. Protein: CASSLATGVVEQYF.

The chain links TRBV10-3 to TRBJ1-4, with D possibly being TRBD1 (5 bases). V lost 0 bases, J lost 0 bases, and 5 bases lay in between. Germline V gene sequence: CDR1 ENHRY, CDR2 SYGVKD. The CDR3 is 15 residues long. DNA of the CDR3: TGTGCCATCAGTGAGTCGACAGCAACTAATGAAAAACTGTTTTTT. It is translated as CAISESTATNEKLFF.

Only one count was recorded for this clone. V and J are TRBV14 and TRBJ1-2; unclear D gene. There are 13 residues in the CDR3. Germline V CDR1 and CDR2: SGHDN, FVKESK. V dropped 3 bases and J dropped 3 bases, with 8 bases sitting between them. The DNA for the CDR3 is TGTGCCAGCAGCCAGGAGGGAGACTATGGCTACACCTTC. Translating it yields CASSQEGDYGYTF. Looking up the rest from reference TRBV14 and TRBJ1-2 gives the full variable domain: EAGVTQFPSHSVIEKGQTVTLRCDPISGHDNLYWYRRVMGKEIKFLLHFVKESKQDESGMPNNRFLAERTGGTYSTLKVQPAELEDSGVYFCASSQEGDYGYTFGSGTRLTVV.

The rearrangement joins TRBV6-5 to TRBJ2-5, with a possible D match to TRBD1 (6 bases). This CDR3 is 16 amino acids long. V dropped 2 bases and J dropped 5 bases, with 18 bases sitting between them. Germline loops: CDR1 MNHEY, CDR2 SVGAGI. The CDR3 protein is CASSYATRGGWETQYF. CDR3 bases: TGTGCCAGCAGTTACGCAACCAGGGGCGGTTGGGAGACCCAGTACTTC.

The chain is built from TRBV28 and TRBJ1-2, with a tentative D call TRBD1 (5 bases). V shed 6 bases and J shed 6 bases, with 26 bases lying between them. The CDR3 length is 17 residues. Germline V gene lookup returns CDR1 MDHEN and CDR2 SYDVKM. CDR3 DNA: TGTGCCAGCAGCTTAGTGGGGATTTTGGGGGGGGATAATGGCTACACCTTC. Translating it yields CASSLVGILGGDNGYTF.

This chain connects TRBV7-8 to TRBJ2-1, with TRBD2 as a possible D gene (5 bases). This CDR3 comprises 14 residues. Trimming took 5 bases from V and 7 from J, leaving 15 bases between them. Germline lookup yields CDR1 SGHVS and CDR2 FQNEAQ. The chain's CDR3 is CASSPRERRNEQFF. DNA of the CDR3: TGTGCCAGCAGCCCCCGAGAACGGAGGAATGAGCAGTTCTTC.

The chain joins TRBV12-2 to TRBJ2-7; the table names TRBD1, a call not compared with the DNA. TRBV12-2 is tagged as a pseudogene. The CDR3 is 16 amino acids. CDR3 DNA sequence: TGTGCAAGTCGCTTAGTCCCCGGGACAGCCGCCTACGAGCAGTACTTC. Its protein is CASRLVPGTAAYEQYF.

V is TRBV7-2 and J is TRBJ2-7; 7 bases fit TRBD1. This CDR3 is 14 amino acids long. The V gene's germline CDR1 is SGHTA and CDR2 FQGNSA. V dropped 5 bases and J dropped 1; count of bases not matched to a gene: 5. CDR3 sequence reads: CASSPGQNSYEQYF. CDR3 nucleotide sequence: TGTGCCAGCAGCCCGGGACAGAATTCCTACGAGCAGTACTTC.

V gene TRBV5-1 combines with J gene TRBJ2-5; a possible D gene is TRBD2 (5 bases). CDR1 and CDR2 (germline): SGHRS, YFSETQ. V was cut by 0 bases and J by 0 bases, with 9 bases left in between. The CDR3 spans 15 residues. The CDR3, as DNA: TGCGCCAGCAGCTTGGGCGCGAGGGACCAAGAGACCCAGTACTTC. It encodes CASSLGARDQETQYF. The full variable domain, rest sourced from reference TRBV5-1 and TRBJ2-5, is KAGVTQTPRYLIKTRGQQVTLSCSPISGHRSVSWYQQTPGQGLQFLFEYFSETQRNKGNFPGRFSGRQFSNSRSEMNVSTLELGDSALYLCASSLGARDQETQYFGPGTRLLVL.

The chain uses TRBV5-1 and TRBJ1-1; 8 bases map to TRBD1. Germline CDR1 reads SGHRS; CDR2 reads YFSETQ. With 4 bases clipped from V and 5 bases from J, the junction kept 7 bases outside the gene matches. The CDR3 has 14 residues. The DNA of the CDR3 is TGCGCCAGCAGCCCAGGGGGCAGAGGGACTGAAGCTTTCTTT. As protein: CASSPGGRGTEAFF. Filled out from reference TRBV5-1 and TRBJ1-1, the complete variable domain reads KAGVTQTPRYLIKTRGQQVTLSCSPISGHRSVSWYQQTPGQGLQFLFEYFSETQRNKGNFPGRFSGRQFSNSRSEMNVSTLELGDSALYLCASSPGGRGTEAFFGQGTRLTVV.

This rearrangement joins TRBV4-2 to TRBJ2-2; D possibly corresponds to TRBD2 (6 bases). The CDR3 is 20 amino acids. Germline-derived CDR1 and CDR2 are LGHNA and YNFKEQ. Trimming removed 1 base at V and 0 bases at J, with 21 bases between. The CDR3 region has the DNA TGTGCCAGCAGCCAAGCTATCGTACTAGCCAGGAGATCGAACACCGGGGAGCTGTTTTTT. Its protein product is CASSQAIVLARRSNTGELFF.

V gene TRBV5-1 combines with J gene TRBJ1-1; TRBD1 might be the D (6 bases). The V end was cut by 3 bases, the J end by 3 bases, with 12 bases between. In germline, CDR1 is SGHRS, CDR2 YFSETQ. The CDR3 spans 14 residues. The CDR3 nucleotides read TGCGCCAGCAGCTCGGCAGGGGTGGACACTGAAGCTTTCTTT. Protein sequence: CASSSAGVDTEAFF. Together with reference TRBV5-1 and TRBJ1-1, the CDR3 gives the full variable domain: KAGVTQTPRYLIKTRGQQVTLSCSPISGHRSVSWYQQTPGQGLQFLFEYFSETQRNKGNFPGRFSGRQFSNSRSEMNVSTLELGDSALYLCASSSAGVDTEAFFGQGTRLTVV.

The V call is TRBV4-1, the J call TRBJ1-6; weak D call: TRBD1 (5 bases). Trimming took 4 bases from V and 9 from J, leaving 19 bases between them. The CDR3 totals 16 residues. Germline CDR1 MGHRA, CDR2 YSYEKL. The CDR3 sequence is CASSRLGAGRISPLHF. The DNA for the CDR3 is TGCGCCAGCAGCCGACTAGGGGCAGGGAGGATTTCACCCCTCCACTTT.

The chain is built from TRBV29-1 and TRBJ2-3; D gene unclear. The CDR3 consists of 12 residues. Trimming stripped 7 bases from V and 5 bases from J, with 13 bases between. The germline CDR1 and CDR2 sequences are SQVTM and ANQGSEA. The CDR3 sequence: CSAHTSGDTQYF. The CDR3 bases are TGCAGCGCCCACACGTCGGGAGATACGCAGTATTTT.

The V gene is TRBV2, the J gene TRBJ1-5; the D gene is possibly TRBD1 (5 bases). The germline gives CDR1 SNHLY, CDR2 FYNNEI. The CDR3 loop spans 14 amino acids. The V and J ends lost 6 bases and 11 bases respectively, with 20 bases between them. The CDR3 DNA is TGTGCCAGCAGCCCGACAGTCCCCGACCGCACCCAGCATTTT. It translates to CASSPTVPDRTQHF.

This chain joins TRBV30 and TRBJ1-3; D remains ambiguous. V lost 4 bases, J lost 3 bases, and 7 bases lay in between. The germline V gene has CDR1 GTSNPN and CDR2 SVGIG (reference sequence). The CDR3 is 12 residues long. The CDR3: CAWMASGNTIYF. CDR3 DNA: TGTGCCTGGATGGCAAGTGGAAACACCATATATTTT.

The chain has TRBV27 and TRBJ2-3; TRBD1 might be the D (5 bases). Germline CDR1 is MNHEY and CDR2 is SMNVEV (reference sequence). V was pared by 2 bases and J by 4 bases, with 10 bases between. This CDR3 region has 14 residues. CDR3 DNA sequence: TGTGCCAGCAGTTTAGACAGAGGAGCAGATACGCAGTATTTT. It encodes CASSLDRGADTQYF.

This clone has a handful of counts. The chain couples TRBV7-6 to TRBJ2-2; 11 bases map to TRBD2. Trimming took 6 bases from V and 3 from J; bases not matched to a gene: 6. Per the germline V gene, CDR1 is SGHVS and CDR2 is FNYEAQ. The CDR3 is 16 amino acids. This chain's CDR3 is CASRQLAGGYTGELFF. In DNA form, the CDR3 reads TGTGCCAGCAGGCAATTAGCGGGAGGGTACACCGGGGAGCTGTTTTTT.